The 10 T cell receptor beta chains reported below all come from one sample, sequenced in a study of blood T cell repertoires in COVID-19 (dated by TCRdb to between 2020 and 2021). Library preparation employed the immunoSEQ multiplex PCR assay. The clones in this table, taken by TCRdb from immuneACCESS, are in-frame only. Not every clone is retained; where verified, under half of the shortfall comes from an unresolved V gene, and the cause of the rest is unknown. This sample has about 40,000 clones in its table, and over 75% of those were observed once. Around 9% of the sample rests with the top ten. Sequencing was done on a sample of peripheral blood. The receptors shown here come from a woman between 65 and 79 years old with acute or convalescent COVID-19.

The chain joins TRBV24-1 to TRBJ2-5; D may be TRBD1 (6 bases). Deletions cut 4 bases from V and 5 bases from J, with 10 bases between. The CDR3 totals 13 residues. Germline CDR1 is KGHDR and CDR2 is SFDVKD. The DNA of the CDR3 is TGTGCCACCAGTGACAGGGACACGGAGACCCAGTACTTC. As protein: CATSDRDTETQYF.

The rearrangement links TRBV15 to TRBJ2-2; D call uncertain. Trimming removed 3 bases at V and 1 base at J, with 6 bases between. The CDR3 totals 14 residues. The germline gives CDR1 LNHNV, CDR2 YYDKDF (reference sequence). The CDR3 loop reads CATSSRQNTGELFF. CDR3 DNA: TGTGCCACCAGCAGCAGGCAGAACACCGGGGAGCTGTTTTTT.

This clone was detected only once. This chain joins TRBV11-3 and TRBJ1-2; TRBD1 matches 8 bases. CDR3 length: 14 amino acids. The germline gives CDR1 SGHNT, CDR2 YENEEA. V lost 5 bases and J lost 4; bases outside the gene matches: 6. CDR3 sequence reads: CASSIGQGSYGYTF. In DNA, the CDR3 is TGTGCCAGCAGCATAGGACAGGGAAGCTATGGCTACACCTTC.

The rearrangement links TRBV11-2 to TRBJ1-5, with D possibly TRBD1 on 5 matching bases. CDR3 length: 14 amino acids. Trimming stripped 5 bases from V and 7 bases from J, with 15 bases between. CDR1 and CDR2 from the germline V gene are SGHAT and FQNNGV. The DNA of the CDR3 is TGTGCCAGCAGCATACGCGGGGGGGAGCAGCCCCAGCATTTT. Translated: CASSIRGGEQPQHF.

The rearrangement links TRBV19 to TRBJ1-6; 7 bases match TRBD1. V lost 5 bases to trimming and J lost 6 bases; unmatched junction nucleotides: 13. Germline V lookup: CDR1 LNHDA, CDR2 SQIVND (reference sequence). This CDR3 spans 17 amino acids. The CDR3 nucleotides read TGTGCCAGTAGTGCCTTTCGGGCGACAGGGTTTAATTCACCCCTCCACTTT. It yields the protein CASSAFRATGFNSPLHF.

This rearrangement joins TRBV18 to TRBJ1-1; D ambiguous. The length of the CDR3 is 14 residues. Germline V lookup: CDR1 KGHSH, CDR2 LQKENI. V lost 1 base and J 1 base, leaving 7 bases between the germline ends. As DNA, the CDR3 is TGTGCCAGCTCACCACAGGGAGCGAACACTGAAGCTTTCTTT. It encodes CASSPQGANTEAFF.

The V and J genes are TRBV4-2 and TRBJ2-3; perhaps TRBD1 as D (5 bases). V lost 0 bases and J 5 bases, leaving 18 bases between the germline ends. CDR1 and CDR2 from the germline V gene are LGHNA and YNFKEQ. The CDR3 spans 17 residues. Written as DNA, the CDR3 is TGTGCCAGCAGCCAAGAGTGGGGCAGACAAGGTGGAGATACGCAGTATTTT. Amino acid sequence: CASSQEWGRQGGDTQYF.

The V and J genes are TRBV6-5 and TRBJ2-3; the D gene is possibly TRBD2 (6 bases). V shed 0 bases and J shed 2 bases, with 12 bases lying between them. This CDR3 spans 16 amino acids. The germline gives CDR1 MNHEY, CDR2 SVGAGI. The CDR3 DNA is TGTGCCAGCAGTTACTCGGGGGGTCTACTCACAGATACGCAGTATTTT. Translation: CASSYSGGLLTDTQYF.

As DNA, the CDR3 is TGTGCCAGCAGTTATAACCCCGGGGTTGAAAAACTGTTTTTT. This encodes CASSYNPGVEKLFF. V usage is TRBV6-2 or TRBV6-3 and J usage is TRBJ1-4; D gene uncertain. V lost 3 bases and J lost 7, with 12 bases in between. The germline V gene encodes CDR1 MNHEY and CDR2 SVGEGT. This CDR3 region has 14 residues.

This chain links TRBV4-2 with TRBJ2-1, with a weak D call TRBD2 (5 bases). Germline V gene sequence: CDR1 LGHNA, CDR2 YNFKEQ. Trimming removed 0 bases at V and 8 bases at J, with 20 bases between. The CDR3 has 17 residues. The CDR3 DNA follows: TGTGCCAGCAGCCAAGAAAGAGGTAGCGACCTCTCCCATGAGCAGTTCTTC. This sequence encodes CASSQERGSDLSHEQFF.